This is a list of T cell receptor beta chains from one sample in a study of T cell responses to AZD1222 COVID-19 vaccine. The repertoire was sequenced with immunoSEQ multiplex PCR; TCRdb's copy has only in-frame clones and lacks some. The profile shows 140,000 to 150,000 clones, over 90% of them singletons. Sequenced here: peripheral blood, sampled on day 0 of AZD1222 vaccination. These TCRs come from an adult in good health. The CDR3 runs from the conserved cysteine through the conserved F or W.

v_gene	j_gene	CDR3aa
TRBV30	TRBJ2-7	CAWSEVADGYEQYF
TRBV28	TRBJ2-1	CASSFASGDNEQFF
TRBV24-1	TRBJ2-1	CATSDGVAGSYNEQFF
TRBV5-1	TRBJ1-1	CASSLALYSGIGAFF
TRBV12-3/TRBV12-4	TRBJ2-5	CASSLRETVHF
TRBV11-2	TRBJ2-3	CASSLETDTQYF
TRBV2	TRBJ2-7	CASSELVPFKQYF
TRBV5-1	TRBJ2-3	CASSGDDTDTQYF
TRBV30	TRBJ2-2	CAWSVIGRLNTGELFF
TRBV30	TRBJ2-7	CAWTPGTSGYSYEQYF
TRBV4-2	TRBJ1-6	CASSQDPRDDSPLHF
TRBV12-3/TRBV12-4	TRBJ2-2	CASSLNMGGELFF
TRBV19	TRBJ2-7	CASSIFGTGGYEQYF
TRBV13	TRBJ2-7	CASSLGRGDYEQYF
TRBV19	TRBJ1-1	CASNAGPNTEAFF
TRBV30	TRBJ1-6	CAWSESGSNSPLHF
TRBV6-5	TRBJ2-7	CASSAGTEDSYEQYF
TRBV3-1/TRBV3-2	TRBJ2-6	CASSQGVGRGQASGANVLTF
TRBV5-1	TRBJ1-2	CASSSGPGTGTNYGYTF
TRBV19	TRBJ2-1	CASSIDASGNSYNEQFF
TRBV9	TRBJ2-1	CASRGEKGQYNEQFF
TRBV19	TRBJ1-4	CASSILKATNEKLFF
TRBV3-1/TRBV3-2	TRBJ2-2	CASSQVEEGSTTGELFF
TRBV12-3/TRBV12-4	TRBJ1-1	CANTRRENTEAFF
TRBV5-1	TRBJ2-7	CASSLGAGGGEQYF
TRBV11-2	TRBJ1-6	CASSLVGQGNSPLHF
TRBV4-1	TRBJ2-5	CASSQAGGGTQYF
TRBV29-1	TRBJ2-6	CSVQKTGANVLTF
TRBV19	TRBJ2-1	CASSINLAGEQFF
TRBV12-3/TRBV12-4	TRBJ2-1	CASSWSVNNEQFF
TRBV10-3	TRBJ1-3	CAISESLMDRNGNTIYF
TRBV14	TRBJ1-1	CASSQEGYGTGRTEAFF
TRBV3-1/TRBV3-2	TRBJ2-5	CASSQDFLETQYF
TRBV4-2	TRBJ2-3	CASSKEQTTDTQYF
TRBV27	TRBJ2-1	CASSLLGSSNEQFF
TRBV6-5	TRBJ1-3	CASSYTRLSGNTIYF
TRBV7-9	TRBJ1-2	CASSLVLGGYTF
TRBV7-3	TRBJ2-7	CASSLSGDSSSYEQYF
TRBV3-1/TRBV3-2	TRBJ2-5	CASSYYRGRQETQYF
TRBV6-1	TRBJ2-1	CASSDPGLAGGDNEQFF
TRBV3-1/TRBV3-2	TRBJ1-6	CASSQDRGEESPLHF
TRBV5-5	TRBJ2-5	CASSLGLVPLQETQYF
TRBV3-1/TRBV3-2	TRBJ1-4	CASSQGDTQLFF
TRBV28	TRBJ2-2	CASSRDGGAPGELFF
TRBV3-1/TRBV3-2	TRBJ2-1	CASSPRDRENEQFF
TRBV29-1	TRBJ2-3	CSVVPRRTTDTQYF
TRBV24-1	TRBJ2-5	CATSEAGKETQYF
TRBV19	TRBJ2-1	CASSPTSGSYNEQFF
TRBV6-5	TRBJ2-4	CASSYARGKNIQYF
TRBV11-3	TRBJ2-1	CASSDRGSYNEQFF
TRBV30	TRBJ1-3	CAWSVQVGRGNTIYF
TRBV6-5	TRBJ2-7	CASSYSTDGRGEQYF
TRBV29-1	TRBJ1-2	CSVGQGPSNYGYTF
TRBV28	TRBJ1-2	CASSTRRGYGYTF
TRBV28	TRBJ1-5	CASSLFTGDAANQPQHF
TRBV19	TRBJ2-3	CASSITSGASTDTQYF
TRBV4-1	TRBJ2-3	CASSQGLAAHTDTQYF